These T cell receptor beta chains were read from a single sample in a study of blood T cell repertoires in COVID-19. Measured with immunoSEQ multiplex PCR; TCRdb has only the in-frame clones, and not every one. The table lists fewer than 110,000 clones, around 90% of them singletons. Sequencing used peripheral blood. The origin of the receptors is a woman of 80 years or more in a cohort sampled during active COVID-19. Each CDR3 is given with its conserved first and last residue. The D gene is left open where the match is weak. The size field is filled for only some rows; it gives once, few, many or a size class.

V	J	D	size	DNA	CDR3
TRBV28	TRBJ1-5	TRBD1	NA	TGTGCCAGCAGATATTCTGACAGGGGTCAGCCCCAGCATTTT	CASRYSDRGQPQHF
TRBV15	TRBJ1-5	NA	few	TGTGCCACCAGCAGTGATCTAGGGGGTGGCAATCAGCCCCAGCATTTT	CATSSDLGGGNQPQHF
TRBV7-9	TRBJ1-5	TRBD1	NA	TGTGCCAGCAGCCATAGCGACAGGGCGGGTAATCAGCCCCAGCATTTT	CASSHSDRAGNQPQHF
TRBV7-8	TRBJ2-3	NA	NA	TGTGCCAGCAGCCCTTACACAGATACGCAGTATTTT	CASSPYTDTQYF
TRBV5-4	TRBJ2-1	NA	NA	TGTGCCAGCAGCCCCGAGCCTGAGATTGGCAATGAGCAGTTCTTC	CASSPEPEIGNEQFF
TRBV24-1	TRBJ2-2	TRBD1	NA	TGTGCCACTAGTTGGGGGACAGGGGGCACCGGGGAGCTGTTTTTT	CATSWGTGGTGELFF
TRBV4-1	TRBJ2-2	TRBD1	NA	TGCGCCAGCAGCCAAGGACAGGGCGCCGGGGAGCTGTTTTTT	CASSQGQGAGELFF
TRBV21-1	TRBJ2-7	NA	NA	TGTGCCAGCAGCAAAGCGACAGGGCCGTCCTACGAGCAGTACTTC	CASSKATGPSYEQYF
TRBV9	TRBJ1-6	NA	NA	TGTGCCAGCAGCGTGGGGGGGACGAATTCACCCCTCCACTTT	CASSVGGTNSPLHF
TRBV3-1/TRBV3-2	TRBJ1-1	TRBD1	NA	TGTGCCAGCAGCCACCGACAGGGGGCCTTCGTGGCGGAAGCTTTCTTT	CASSHRQGAFVAEAFF
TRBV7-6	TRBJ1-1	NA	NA	TGTGCCAGCAGCTTACAGGCGCGGGGTTCGGTAGCTTTCTTT	CASSLQARGSVAFF
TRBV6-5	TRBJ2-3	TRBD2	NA	TGTGCCAGCACGGAGCGGGGAACAGATACGCAGTATTTT	CASTERGTDTQYF
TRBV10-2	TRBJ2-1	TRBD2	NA	TGCGCCAGCCAACTAGCGGGGGGGCCCAATGAGCAGTTCTTC	CASQLAGGPNEQFF
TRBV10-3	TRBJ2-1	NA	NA	TGTGCCATCAGTACCCCACAGTACAATGAGCAGTTCTTC	CAISTPQYNEQFF
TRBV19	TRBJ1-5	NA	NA	TGTGCCAGTAGAGACAGTCCATTCAATCAGCCCCAGCATTTT	CASRDSPFNQPQHF